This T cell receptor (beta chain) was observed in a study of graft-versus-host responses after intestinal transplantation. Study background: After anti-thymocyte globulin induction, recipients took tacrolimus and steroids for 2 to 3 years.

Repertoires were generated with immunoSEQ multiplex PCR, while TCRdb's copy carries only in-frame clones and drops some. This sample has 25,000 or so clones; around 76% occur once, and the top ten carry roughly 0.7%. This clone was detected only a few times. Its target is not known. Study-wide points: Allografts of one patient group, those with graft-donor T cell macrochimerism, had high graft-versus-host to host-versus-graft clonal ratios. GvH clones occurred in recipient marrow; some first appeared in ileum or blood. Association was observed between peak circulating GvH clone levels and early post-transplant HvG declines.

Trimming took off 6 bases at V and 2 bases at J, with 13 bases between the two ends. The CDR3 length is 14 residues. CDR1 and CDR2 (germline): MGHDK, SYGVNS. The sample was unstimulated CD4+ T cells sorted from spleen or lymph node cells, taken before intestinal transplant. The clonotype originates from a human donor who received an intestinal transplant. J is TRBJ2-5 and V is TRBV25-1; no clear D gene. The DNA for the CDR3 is TGTGCCAGCAGCCCCGCGGAGACTCAAGAGACCCAGTACTTC. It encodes CASSPAETQETQYF.